This T cell receptor beta chain was profiled in a study of T cells after yellow fever vaccination. This CDR3 region has 14 residues. V trimming: 5 bases; J trimming: 5 bases; junction bases outside the gene matches: 2. Germline V gene lookup returns CDR1 SEHNR and CDR2 FQNEAQ (reference sequence). This clonotype was seen ten or more times. Its matching antigen is unknown. TCRdb ran MiXCR on the 5' RACE reads and lists one entry per CDR3 protein. This sample has over 150,000 distinct CDR3 sequences, with approximately 6.2% found just once. Findings and limits, study-wide: Researchers cautioned that FACS-sorted repertoires could harbor abundant clonotypes contaminating from the bulk population.

The chain has TRBV7-9 and TRBJ1-4; 10 nucleotides align to TRBD1. The TCR originated in a man younger than 30 who received the YFV17D yellow fever vaccine. The specimen comprised CD4+ T cells sorted from PBMCs, sampled on the day of the first yellow fever vaccination. The CDR3 DNA reads TGTGCCAGCAGCGTGGGACAGGGGAATGAAAAACTGTTTTTT. Translated, it gives CASSVGQGNEKLFF.